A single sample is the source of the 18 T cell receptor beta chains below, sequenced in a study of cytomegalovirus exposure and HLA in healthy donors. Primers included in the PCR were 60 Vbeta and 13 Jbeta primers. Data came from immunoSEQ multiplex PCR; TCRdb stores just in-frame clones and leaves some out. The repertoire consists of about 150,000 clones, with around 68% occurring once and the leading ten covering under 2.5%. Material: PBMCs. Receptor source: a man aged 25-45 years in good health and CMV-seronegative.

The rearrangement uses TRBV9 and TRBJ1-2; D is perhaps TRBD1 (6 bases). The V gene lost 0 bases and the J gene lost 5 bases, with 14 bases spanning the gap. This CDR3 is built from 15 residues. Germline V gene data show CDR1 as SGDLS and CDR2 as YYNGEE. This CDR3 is CASSVGTGTPYGYTF. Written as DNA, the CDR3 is TGTGCCAGCAGCGTAGGGACCGGGACACCGTATGGCTACACCTTC.

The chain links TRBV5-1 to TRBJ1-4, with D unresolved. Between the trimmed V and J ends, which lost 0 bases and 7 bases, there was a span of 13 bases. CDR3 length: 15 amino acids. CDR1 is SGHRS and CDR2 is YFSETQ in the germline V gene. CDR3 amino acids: CASSLAPEGGEKLFF. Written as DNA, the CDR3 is TGCGCCAGCAGCTTGGCCCCGGAGGGTGGTGAAAAACTGTTTTTT.

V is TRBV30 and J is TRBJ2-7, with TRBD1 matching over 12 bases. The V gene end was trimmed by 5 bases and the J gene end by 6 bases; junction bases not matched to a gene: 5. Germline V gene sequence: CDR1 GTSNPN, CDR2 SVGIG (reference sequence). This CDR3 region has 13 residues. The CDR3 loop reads CAWEGQGAFEQYF. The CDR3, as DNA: TGTGCCTGGGAGGGACAGGGGGCTTTCGAGCAGTACTTC.

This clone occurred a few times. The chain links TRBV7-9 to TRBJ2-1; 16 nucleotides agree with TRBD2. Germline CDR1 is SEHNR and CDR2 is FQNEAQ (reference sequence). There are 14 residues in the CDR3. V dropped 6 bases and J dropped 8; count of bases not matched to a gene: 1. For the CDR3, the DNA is TGTGCCAGCAGGGGACTAGCGGGGGGGCATGAGCAGTTCTTC. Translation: CASRGLAGGHEQFF.

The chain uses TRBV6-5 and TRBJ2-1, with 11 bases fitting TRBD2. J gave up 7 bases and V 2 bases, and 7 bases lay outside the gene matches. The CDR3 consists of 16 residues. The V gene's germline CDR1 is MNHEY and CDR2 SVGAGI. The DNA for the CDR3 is TGTGCCAGCAGTTACGGGTTAGCGGGGGGGCGAAATGAGCAGTTCTTC. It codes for CASSYGLAGGRNEQFF.

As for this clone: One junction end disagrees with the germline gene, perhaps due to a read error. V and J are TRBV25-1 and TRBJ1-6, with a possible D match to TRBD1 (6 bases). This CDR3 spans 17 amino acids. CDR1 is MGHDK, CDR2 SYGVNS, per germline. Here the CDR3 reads CASSEFNRVGASSPLNF. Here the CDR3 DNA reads TGTGCCAGCAGTGAATTTAACAGGGTTGGAGCAAGCTCACCCCTCAACTTT.

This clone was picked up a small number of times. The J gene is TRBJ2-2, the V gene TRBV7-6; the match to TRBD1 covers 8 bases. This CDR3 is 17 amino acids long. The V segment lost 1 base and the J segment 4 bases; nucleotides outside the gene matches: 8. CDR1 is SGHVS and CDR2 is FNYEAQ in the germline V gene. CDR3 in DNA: TGTGCCAGCAGCTTAGGGGTGAGACAGGGGACCACCGGGGAGCTGTTTTTT. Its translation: CASSLGVRQGTTGELFF.

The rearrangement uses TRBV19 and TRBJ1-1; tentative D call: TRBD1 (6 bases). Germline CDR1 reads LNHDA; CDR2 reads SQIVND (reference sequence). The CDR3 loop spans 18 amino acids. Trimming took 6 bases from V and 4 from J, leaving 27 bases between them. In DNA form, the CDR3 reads TGTGCCAGTAGCACAGGGCGCCAGGGATTAAGTAGGACCACTGAAGCTTTCTTT. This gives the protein CASSTGRQGLSRTTEAFF.

In DNA form, the CDR3 reads TGTGCCAGCAGCGCGGGACAGGGAACTGCTGGGGCCAACGTCCTGACTTTC. This sequence encodes CASSAGQGTAGANVLTF. The V call is TRBV2, the J call TRBJ2-6; 9 bases align to TRBD1. The CDR3 sequence is 17 residues long. The junction had 8 bases not matched to a gene; V was cut back by 6 bases and J by 2 bases. Per germline, CDR1 SNHLY and CDR2 FYNNEI.

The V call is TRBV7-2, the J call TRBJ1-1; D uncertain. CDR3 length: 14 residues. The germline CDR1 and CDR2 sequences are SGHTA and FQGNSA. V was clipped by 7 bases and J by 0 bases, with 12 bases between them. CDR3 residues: CASNIPSMNTEAFF. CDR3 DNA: TGTGCCAGCAATATTCCCAGTATGAACACTGAAGCTTTCTTT.

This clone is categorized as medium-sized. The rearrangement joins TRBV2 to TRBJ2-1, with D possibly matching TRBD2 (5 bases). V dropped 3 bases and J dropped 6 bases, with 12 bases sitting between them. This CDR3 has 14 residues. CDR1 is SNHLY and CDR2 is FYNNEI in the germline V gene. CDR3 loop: CASSEADYRNEQFF. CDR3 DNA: TGTGCCAGCAGTGAGGCCGACTACCGCAATGAGCAGTTCTTC.

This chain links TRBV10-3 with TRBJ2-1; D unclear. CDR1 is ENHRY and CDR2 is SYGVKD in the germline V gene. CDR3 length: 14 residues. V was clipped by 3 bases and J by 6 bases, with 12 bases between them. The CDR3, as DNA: TGTGCCATCAGTGACAGCGACGTCGGCAATGAGCAGTTCTTC. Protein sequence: CAISDSDVGNEQFF.

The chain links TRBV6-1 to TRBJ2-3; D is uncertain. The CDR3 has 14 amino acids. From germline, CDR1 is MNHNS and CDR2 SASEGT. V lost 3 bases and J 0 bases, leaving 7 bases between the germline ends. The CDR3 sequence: CASSEWQSTDTQYF. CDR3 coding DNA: TGTGCCAGCAGTGAGTGGCAGAGCACAGATACGCAGTATTTT.

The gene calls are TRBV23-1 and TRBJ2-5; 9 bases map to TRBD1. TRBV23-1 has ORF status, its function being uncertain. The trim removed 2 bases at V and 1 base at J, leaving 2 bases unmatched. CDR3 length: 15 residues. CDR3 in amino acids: CASSQPDRGQETQYF. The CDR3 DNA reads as TGCGCCAGCAGTCAACCGGACAGGGGCCAAGAGACCCAGTACTTC.

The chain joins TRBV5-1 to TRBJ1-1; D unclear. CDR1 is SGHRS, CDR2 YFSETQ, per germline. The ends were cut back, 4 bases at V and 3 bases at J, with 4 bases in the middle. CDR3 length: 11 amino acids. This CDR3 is CASSVDTEAFF. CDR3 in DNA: TGCGCCAGCAGCGTCGACACTGAAGCTTTCTTT.

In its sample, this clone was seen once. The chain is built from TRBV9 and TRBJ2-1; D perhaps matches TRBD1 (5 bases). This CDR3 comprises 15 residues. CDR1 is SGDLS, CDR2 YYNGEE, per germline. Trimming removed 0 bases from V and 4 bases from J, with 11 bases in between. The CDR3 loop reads CASSVAQDPYNEQFF. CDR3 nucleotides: TGTGCCAGCAGCGTAGCACAGGACCCTTACAATGAGCAGTTCTTC.

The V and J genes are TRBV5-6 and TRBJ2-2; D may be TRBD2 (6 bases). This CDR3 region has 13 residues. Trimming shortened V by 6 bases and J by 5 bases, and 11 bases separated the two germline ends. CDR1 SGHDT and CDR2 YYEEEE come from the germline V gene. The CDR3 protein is CASKLGGTGELFF. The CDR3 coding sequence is TGTGCCAGCAAGCTTGGGGGGACCGGGGAGCTGTTTTTT.

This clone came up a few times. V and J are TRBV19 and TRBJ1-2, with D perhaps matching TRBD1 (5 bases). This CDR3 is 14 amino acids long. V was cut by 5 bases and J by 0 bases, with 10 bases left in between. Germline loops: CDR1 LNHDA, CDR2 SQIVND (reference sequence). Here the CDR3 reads CASSDGGTNYGYTF. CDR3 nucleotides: TGTGCCAGTAGTGATGGGGGGACTAACTATGGCTACACCTTC.